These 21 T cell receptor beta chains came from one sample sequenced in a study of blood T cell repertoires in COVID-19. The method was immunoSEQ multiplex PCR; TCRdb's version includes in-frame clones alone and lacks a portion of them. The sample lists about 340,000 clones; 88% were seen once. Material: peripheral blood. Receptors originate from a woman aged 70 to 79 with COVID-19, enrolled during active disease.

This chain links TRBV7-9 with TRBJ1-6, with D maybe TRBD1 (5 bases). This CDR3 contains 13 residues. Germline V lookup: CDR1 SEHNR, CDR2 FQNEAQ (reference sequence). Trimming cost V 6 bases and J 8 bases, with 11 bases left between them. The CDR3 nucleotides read TGTGCCAGCAGTCCAGGGATCTATTCACCCCTCCACTTT. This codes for CASSPGIYSPLHF.

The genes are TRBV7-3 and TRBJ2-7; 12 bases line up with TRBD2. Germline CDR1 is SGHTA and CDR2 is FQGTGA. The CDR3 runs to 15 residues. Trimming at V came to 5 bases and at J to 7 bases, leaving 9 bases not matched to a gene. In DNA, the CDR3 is TGTGCCAGCAGCCTGACTAGCGGGGGCCCCTGGGAGCAGTACTTC. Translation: CASSLTSGGPWEQYF.

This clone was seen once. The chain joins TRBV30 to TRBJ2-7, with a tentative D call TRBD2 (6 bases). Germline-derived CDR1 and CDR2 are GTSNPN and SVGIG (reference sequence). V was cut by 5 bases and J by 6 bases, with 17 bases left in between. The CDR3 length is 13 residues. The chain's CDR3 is CAWRLGIRLEQYF. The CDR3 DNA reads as TGTGCCTGGCGACTAGGGATCCGCCTCGAGCAGTACTTC.

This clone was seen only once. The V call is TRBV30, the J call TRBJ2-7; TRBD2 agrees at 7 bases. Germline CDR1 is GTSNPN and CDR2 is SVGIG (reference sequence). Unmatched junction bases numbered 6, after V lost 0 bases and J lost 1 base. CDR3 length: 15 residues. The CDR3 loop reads CAWSVSGRVSYEQYF. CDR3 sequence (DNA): TGTGCCTGGAGTGTAAGTGGGAGGGTATCCTACGAGCAGTACTTC. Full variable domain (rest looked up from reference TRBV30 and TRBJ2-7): SQTIHQWPATLVQPVGSPLSLECTVEGTSNPNLYWYRQAAGRGLQLLFYSVGIGQISSEVPQNLSASRPQDRQFILSSKKLLLSDSGFYLCAWSVSGRVSYEQYFGPGTRLTVT.

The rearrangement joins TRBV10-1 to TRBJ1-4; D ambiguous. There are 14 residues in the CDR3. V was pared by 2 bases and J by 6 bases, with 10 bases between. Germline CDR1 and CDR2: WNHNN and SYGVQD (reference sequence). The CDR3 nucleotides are TGCGCCAGCAGTGAGAGCGGGTTAGATGAAAAACTGTTTTTT. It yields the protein CASSESGLDEKLFF.

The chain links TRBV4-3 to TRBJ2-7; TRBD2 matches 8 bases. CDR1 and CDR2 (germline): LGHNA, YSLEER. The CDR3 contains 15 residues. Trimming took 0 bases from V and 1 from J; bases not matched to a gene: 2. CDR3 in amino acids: CASSQDSGGSYEQYF. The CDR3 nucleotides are TGCGCCAGCAGCCAAGACAGCGGGGGATCCTACGAGCAGTACTTC.

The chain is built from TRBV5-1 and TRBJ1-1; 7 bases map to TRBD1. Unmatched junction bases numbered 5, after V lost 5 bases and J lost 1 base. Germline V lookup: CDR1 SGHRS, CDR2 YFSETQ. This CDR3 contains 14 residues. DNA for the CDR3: TGCGCCAGCAGAGAGGGGACAGCGAACACTGAAGCTTTCTTT. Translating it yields CASREGTANTEAFF. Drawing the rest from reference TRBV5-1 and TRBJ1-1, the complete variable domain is KAGVTQTPRYLIKTRGQQVTLSCSPISGHRSVSWYQQTPGQGLQFLFEYFSETQRNKGNFPGRFSGRQFSNSRSEMNVSTLELGDSALYLCASREGTANTEAFFGQGTRLTVV.

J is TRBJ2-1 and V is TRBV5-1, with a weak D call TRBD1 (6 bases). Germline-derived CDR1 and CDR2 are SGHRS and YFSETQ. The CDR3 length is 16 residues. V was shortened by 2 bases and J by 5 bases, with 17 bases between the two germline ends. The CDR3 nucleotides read TGCGCCAGCAGCTTCACATCCCCCCGGGACAACAATGAGCAGTTCTTC. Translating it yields CASSFTSPRDNNEQFF. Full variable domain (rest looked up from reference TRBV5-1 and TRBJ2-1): KAGVTQTPRYLIKTRGQQVTLSCSPISGHRSVSWYQQTPGQGLQFLFEYFSETQRNKGNFPGRFSGRQFSNSRSEMNVSTLELGDSALYLCASSFTSPRDNNEQFFGPGTRLTVL.

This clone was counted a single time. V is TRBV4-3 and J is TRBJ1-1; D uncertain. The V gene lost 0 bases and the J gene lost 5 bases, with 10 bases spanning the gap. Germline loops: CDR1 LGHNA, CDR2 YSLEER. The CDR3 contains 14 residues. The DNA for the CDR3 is TGCGCCAGCAGCCAAGAGAGGCTAGAAACTGAAGCTTTCTTT. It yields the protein CASSQERLETEAFF.

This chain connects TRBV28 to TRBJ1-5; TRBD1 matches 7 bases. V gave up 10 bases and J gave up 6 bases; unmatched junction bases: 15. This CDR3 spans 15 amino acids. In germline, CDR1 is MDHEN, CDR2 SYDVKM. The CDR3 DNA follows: TGTGCCACCACGCCGAATAGAGGGGACAGTCAGCCCCAGCATTTT. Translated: CATTPNRGDSQPQHF.

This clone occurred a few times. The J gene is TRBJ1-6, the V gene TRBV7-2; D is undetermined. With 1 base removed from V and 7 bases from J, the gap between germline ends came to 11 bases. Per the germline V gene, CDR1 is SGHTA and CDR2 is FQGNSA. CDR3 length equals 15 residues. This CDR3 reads CASSLERPANSPLHF. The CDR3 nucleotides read TGTGCCAGCAGCTTAGAAAGGCCAGCGAATTCACCCCTCCACTTT.

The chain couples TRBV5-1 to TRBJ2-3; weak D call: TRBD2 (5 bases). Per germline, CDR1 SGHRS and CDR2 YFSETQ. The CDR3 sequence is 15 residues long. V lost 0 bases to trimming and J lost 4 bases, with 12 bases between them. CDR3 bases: TGCGCCAGCAGCTTGGAGGACGGGGTCGCAGATACGCAGTATTTT. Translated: CASSLEDGVADTQYF.

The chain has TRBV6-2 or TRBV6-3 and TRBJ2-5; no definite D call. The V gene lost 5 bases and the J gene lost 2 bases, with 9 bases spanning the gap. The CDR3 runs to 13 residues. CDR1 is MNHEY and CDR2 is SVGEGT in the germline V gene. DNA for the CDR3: TGTGCCAGCAGTCTAAACGCGCAAGAGACCCAGTACTTC. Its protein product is CASSLNAQETQYF.

CDR3 residues: CASSLTRGTAYTQYF. The CDR3 coding sequence is TGTGCCAGCAGCCTGACCCGAGGCACGGCATATACGCAGTATTTT. The chain is built from TRBV7-2 and TRBJ2-3; D is unclear. The CDR3 runs to 15 residues. Germline V gene data show CDR1 as SGHTA and CDR2 as FQGNSA. The V gene lost 5 bases and the J gene lost 7 bases, with 19 bases spanning the gap.

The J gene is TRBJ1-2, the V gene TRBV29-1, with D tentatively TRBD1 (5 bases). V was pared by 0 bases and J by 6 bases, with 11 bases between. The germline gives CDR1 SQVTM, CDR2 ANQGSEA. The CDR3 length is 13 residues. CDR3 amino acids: CSVEEGLGDGYTF. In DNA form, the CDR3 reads TGCAGCGTTGAAGAGGGACTAGGGGATGGCTACACCTTC.

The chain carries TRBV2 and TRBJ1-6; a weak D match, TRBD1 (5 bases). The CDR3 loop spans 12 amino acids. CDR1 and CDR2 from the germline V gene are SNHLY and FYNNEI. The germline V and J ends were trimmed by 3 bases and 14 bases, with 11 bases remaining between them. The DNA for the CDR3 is TGTGCCAGCAGTGAGAGGTCAGGGACCCTCCACTTT. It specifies CASSERSGTLHF. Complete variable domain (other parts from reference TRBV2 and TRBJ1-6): EPEVTQTPSHQVTQMGQEVILRCVPISNHLYFYWYRQILGQKVEFLVSFYNNEISEKSEIFDDQFSVERPDGSNFTLKIRSTKLEDSAMYFCASSERSGTLHFGNGTRLTVT.

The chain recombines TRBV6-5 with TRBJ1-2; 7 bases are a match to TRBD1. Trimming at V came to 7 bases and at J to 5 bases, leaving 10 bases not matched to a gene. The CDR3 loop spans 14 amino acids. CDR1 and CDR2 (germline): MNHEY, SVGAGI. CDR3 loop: CASKSPGQNYGYTF. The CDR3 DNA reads TGTGCCAGCAAATCTCCGGGACAGAATTATGGCTACACCTTC.

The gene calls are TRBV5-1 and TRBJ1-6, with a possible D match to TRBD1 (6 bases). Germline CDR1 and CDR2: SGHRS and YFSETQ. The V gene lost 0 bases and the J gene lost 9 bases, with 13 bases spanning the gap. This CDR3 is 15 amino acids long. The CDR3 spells CASSLGAGAGSPLHF. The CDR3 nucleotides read TGCGCCAGCAGCTTGGGAGCAGGGGCTGGTTCACCCCTCCACTTT.

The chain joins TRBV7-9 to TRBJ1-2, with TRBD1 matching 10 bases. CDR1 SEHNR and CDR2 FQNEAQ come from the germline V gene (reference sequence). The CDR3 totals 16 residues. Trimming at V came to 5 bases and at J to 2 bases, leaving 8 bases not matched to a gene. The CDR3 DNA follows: TGTGCCAGCAGCCCGAGGGACAGGGGTAAGAACTATGGCTACACCTTC. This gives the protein CASSPRDRGKNYGYTF.

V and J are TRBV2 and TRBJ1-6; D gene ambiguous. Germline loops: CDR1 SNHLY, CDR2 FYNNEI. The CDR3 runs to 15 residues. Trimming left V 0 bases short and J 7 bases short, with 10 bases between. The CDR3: CASSEAEQINSPLHF. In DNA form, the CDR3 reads TGTGCCAGCAGTGAAGCGGAACAGATCAATTCACCCCTCCACTTT.

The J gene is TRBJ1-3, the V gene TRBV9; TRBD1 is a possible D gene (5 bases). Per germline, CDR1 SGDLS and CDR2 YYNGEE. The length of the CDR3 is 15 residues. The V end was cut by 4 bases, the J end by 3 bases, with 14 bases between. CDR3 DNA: TGTGCCAGCAGCCCCGGGACTTTCGTTGGAAACACCATATATTTT. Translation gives CASSPGTFVGNTIYF.